Listed below are T cell receptor beta chains from one sample, sequenced in a study of CD8 T cells in ankylosing spondylitis. TCRdb redid the calling of the 5' RACE reads with MiXCR, one entry per CDR3 protein. The sample yields approximately 520,000 distinct CDR3 sequences, approximately 5.3% seen once. The specimen was blood, either unsorted or a sorted T cell fraction (not recorded which). These receptors all stem from a male donor with ankylosing spondylitis. Each CDR3 is given with its conserved first and last residue. A D gene is named only where the DNA matches it firmly. Not every row has a clone size; where given, it reads once, few, many or a size class.

many	TRBJ2-7	TRBV6-1	.	TGTGCCAGCAGTGCGCTCGGGGTCCACGAGCAGTACTTC	CASSALGVHEQYF
many	TRBJ2-7	TRBV4-3	.	TGCGCCAGCAGCCAAGAGCCTAGCGAGCAGTACTTC	CASSQEPSEQYF
many	TRBJ1-2	TRBV15	.	TGTGCCACCAGCAGGGACATCGGAGCCTATGGCTACACCTTC	CATSRDIGAYGYTF
many	TRBJ2-1	TRBV2	.	TGTGCCAGCAGTGAATATGGGGTGGTGCAGTTCTTC	CASSEYGVVQFF
many	TRBJ2-3	TRBV4-1	.	TGCGCCAGCAGCCAAGCTGGGTTTGGGAGCACAGATACGCAGTATTTT	CASSQAGFGSTDTQYF
many	TRBJ2-7	TRBV24-1	TRBD1	TGTGCCACCAGTGATGGGGACAGCCTTTACGAGCAGTACTTC	CATSDGDSLYEQYF
many	TRBJ2-1	TRBV11-1	.	TGTGCCAGCAGCGTTGGGACAACCTACAATGAGCAGTTCTTC	CASSVGTTYNEQFF
.	TRBJ2-7	TRBV7-2	.	TGTGCCAGCAGCCCCAGGTGGTGGGGGACGCAGTACTTC	CASSPRWWGTQYF
many	TRBJ1-4	TRBV7-6	.	TGTGCCAGCAGTTCGGGGCGGATTAATGAAAAACTGTTTTTT	CASSSGRINEKLFF
many	TRBJ2-3	TRBV24-1	TRBD1	TGTGCCACCAGTGATCAACGACAGGGAACAGATACGCAGTATTTT	CATSDQRQGTDTQYF
many	TRBJ2-3	TRBV29-1	TRBD1	TGCAGCGTTGGCGGACAGGGGTCCGCAGATACGCAGTATTTT	CSVGGQGSADTQYF
many	TRBJ2-1	TRBV5-1	TRBD2	TGCGCCAGCAGCTTATATAGCGGGAGGGGTAATGAGCAGTTCTTC	CASSLYSGRGNEQFF
many	TRBJ1-1	TRBV20-1	TRBD1	TGCAGTGCTTTATTTGGACAGGGATCTGAAGCTTTCTTT	CSALFGQGSEAFF
many	TRBJ1-5	TRBV4-2	.	TGTGCCAGCAGCCCCCACCCGGGGGGGGAGGGTCAGCCCCAGCATTTT	CASSPHPGGEGQPQHF
many	TRBJ2-1	TRBV20-1	.	TGCAGTGCTCACCCCCTCCTGGCAAATGAGCAGTTCTTC	CSAHPLLANEQFF
many	TRBJ2-7	TRBV7-2	.	TGTGCCAGCAGCTTCTCTAGGGTCGAGCAGTACTTC	CASSFSRVEQYF
many	TRBJ2-5	TRBV5-1	TRBD1	TGCGCCAGCAGCCCGACAGGGGCTAGCGAGACCCAGTACTTC	CASSPTGASETQYF
many	TRBJ2-7	TRBV5-5	.	TGTGCCAGCAGCTTAAACCGACTCTACGAGCAGTACTTC	CASSLNRLYEQYF
many	TRBJ2-1	TRBV6-5	TRBD2	TGTGCCAGCAGTTACTCCCTCGCGGGAGGCTACAATGAGCAGTTCTTC	CASSYSLAGGYNEQFF
many	TRBJ2-3	TRBV29-1	.	TGCAGCGTTGGTGGTAGGAGGGCAGATACGCAGTATTTT	CSVGGRRADTQYF
.	TRBJ2-1	TRBV15	TRBD1	TGTGCCACCAGCAGAGAGACAGGGGGATCCTACGAGCAGTTCTTC	CATSRETGGSYEQFF
many	TRBJ2-3	TRBV21-1	.	TGTGCCAGCAGCAAGAGTAGGGGCTATACGCAGTATTTT	CASSKSRGYTQYF
many	TRBJ2-3	TRBV20-1	.	TGCAGTGCTGGCGGCGCGCCCAACCCAGATACGCAGTATTTT	CSAGGAPNPDTQYF
many	TRBJ1-2	TRBV6-1	.	TGTGCCAGCAGCCGCGGACGAAGGGGCTATGGCTACACCTTC	CASSRGRRGYGYTF
many	TRBJ2-7	TRBV5-1	TRBD2	TGCGCCAGCAGCACAACTAGCGGGAGCTACGAGCAGTACTTC	CASSTTSGSYEQYF
many	TRBJ2-5	TRBV12-3/TRBV12-4	TRBD1	TGTGCCAGCAGTCGGGACAGGCGACCCCAAGAGACCCAGTACTTC	CASSRDRRPQETQYF
many	TRBJ2-3	TRBV7-9	.	TGTGCCAGCAGCGCAAGAGGTGGTCCAGATACGCAGTATTTT	CASSARGGPDTQYF
many	TRBJ1-2	TRBV9	.	TGTGCCAGCAGCGGGACAGTCGTGATCGGCTATGGCTACACCTTC	CASSGTVVIGYGYTF
.	TRBJ2-6	TRBV5-1	.	TGCGCCAGCAGCTTACAGGGCGGCGGGGCCAACGTCCTGACTTTC	CASSLQGGGANVLTF
.	TRBJ2-5	TRBV24-1	.	TGTGCCACCAGTCTGGAGTACCAAGAGACCCAGTACTTC	CATSLEYQETQYF
many	TRBJ1-1	TRBV10-3	.	TGTGCCATCAGTGAGTCGAATCGGGGGGCAGGTGAAGCTTTCTTT	CAISESNRGAGEAFF
many	TRBJ2-3	TRBV7-2	.	TGTGCCAGCAGCTCGTCCCCAGATACGCAGTATTTT	CASSSSPDTQYF
.	TRBJ2-1	TRBV2	TRBD2	TGTGCCAGCAGTGAACAGCGGGAAATGGGGAGTGAGCAGTTCTTC	CASSEQREMGSEQFF
many	TRBJ2-3	TRBV9	.	TGTGCCAGCAGCGTTGGTAGCAACACAGATACGCAGTATTTT	CASSVGSNTDTQYF
many	TRBJ2-5	TRBV29-1	.	TGCAGCGTCTCTGCCGGAAACGCCCAAGAGACCCAGTACTTC	CSVSAGNAQETQYF
few	TRBJ2-1	TRBV20-1	.	TGCTGTGCTAGAGATGGCTCAGGGAAAGGTCCCAGTGAGCAGTTCTTC	CCARDGSGKGPSEQFF
many	TRBJ2-1	TRBV7-9	TRBD1	TGTGCCAGCAGCCTCGCCCGGACAGGGAATGAGCAGTTCTTC	CASSLARTGNEQFF
many	TRBJ2-1	TRBV20-1	TRBD2	TGCAGTGCCAGGAGTCTAGCGGACTACAATGAGCAGTTCTTC	CSARSLADYNEQFF
.	TRBJ2-1	TRBV20-1	TRBD2	TGCGGAATCGAGGGGCGGGAGGTCAATGAGCAGTTCTTC	CGIEGREVNEQFF
many	TRBJ2-7	TRBV6-5	TRBD1	TGTGCCAGCAGTTATCGGACAGGGTCGAACGAGCAGTACTTC	CASSYRTGSNEQYF
many	TRBJ2-7	TRBV20-1	.	TGCAGTGCTAGAGATCTTGGGGACAAGATCTACGAGCAGTACTTC	CSARDLGDKIYEQYF
many	TRBJ2-2	TRBV25-1	.	TGTGCCAGCAGTCTGTTTGGGGACGGGGAGCTGTTTTTT	CASSLFGDGELFF
many	TRBJ2-7	TRBV6-6	TRBD1	TGTGCCAGCAGTAGCCAGGGGGTCATTGAGCAGTACTTC	CASSSQGVIEQYF
many	TRBJ2-2	TRBV6-1	.	TGTGCCAGCAGCCCCAGGGGGAGGTTGACCGGGGAGCTGTTTTTT	CASSPRGRLTGELFF
many	TRBJ1-5	TRBV6-2/TRBV6-3	TRBD1	TGTGCCAGCAGTTACGGGACAGTTTATCAGCCCCAGCATTTT	CASSYGTVYQPQHF
many	TRBJ2-7	TRBV9	TRBD2	TGTGCCAGCAGCGTAGAGGCGGGGGTTATCTACGAGCAGTACTTC	CASSVEAGVIYEQYF
many	TRBJ2-6	TRBV7-8	TRBD1	TGTGCCAGCAGCTTACCGGGACAGCACTTCTCTGGGGCCAACGTCCTGACTTTC	CASSLPGQHFSGANVLTF
many	TRBJ1-4	TRBV5-1	.	TGCGCCAGCAGTTGGAAAGGGACCAACGAGGGAAAACTGTTTTTT	CASSWKGTNEGKLFF
many	TRBJ2-5	TRBV7-2	.	TGTGCCAGCAGCATACAAGTGTACCAAGAGACCCAGTACTTC	CASSIQVYQETQYF
many	TRBJ1-4	TRBV5-1	TRBD1	TGCGCCAGCAGCTCGGACAGGGGGGCTGAAAAACTGTTTTTT	CASSSDRGAEKLFF
.	TRBJ2-7	TRBV6-2/TRBV6-3	TRBD2	TGTGCCAGCAGTTACTCGACCAGCGGGAGCCTGCTCGAGCAGTACTTC	CASSYSTSGSLLEQYF
many	TRBJ1-5	TRBV7-2	.	TGTGCCAGCAGCTTAGTATCTAGCAATCAGCCCCAGCATTTT	CASSLVSSNQPQHF
many	TRBJ2-5	TRBV7-9	.	TGTGCCAGCAGTACTGAGGCGGCACAAGAGACCCAGTACTTC	CASSTEAAQETQYF
many	TRBJ1-5	TRBV12-3/TRBV12-4	.	TGTGCCAGCAGCCAGGGGTACGGTAGCAATCAGCCCCAGCATTTT	CASSQGYGSNQPQHF
.	TRBJ2-7	TRBV30	TRBD1	TGTGCCTGGGACAGGGGCTCCTACGAGCAGTACTTC	CAWDRGSYEQYF